These 28 T cell receptor beta chains were sequenced from one sample in a study of blood T cell repertoires in COVID-19. The method was immunoSEQ multiplex PCR; TCRdb's version includes in-frame clones alone and lacks a portion of them. The sample has just under 55,000 clones; 90% are singletons. Sequencing was performed on peripheral blood. These receptors came from a middle-aged woman with active COVID-19.

This clone has a handful of counts. The rearrangement uses TRBV12-3 or TRBV12-4 and TRBJ2-7; 9 bases match TRBD1. Germline trimming cut 6 bases from V and 6 bases from J; bases unmatched to any gene: 3. The CDR3 runs 12 residues. The CDR3 reads CASRGDRAEQYF. The CDR3 nucleotides are TGTGCCAGCAGAGGGGACAGGGCCGAGCAGTACTTC.

The chain uses TRBV27 and TRBJ2-1; D not resolved. This CDR3 spans 12 amino acids. CDR1 is MNHEY, CDR2 SMNVEV, per germline (reference sequence). Trimming removed 5 bases from V and 8 bases from J, with 10 bases in between. As DNA, the CDR3 is TGTGCCAGCAGTCCGAGAGGATATGAGCAGTTCTTC. Amino acid sequence: CASSPRGYEQFF.

The genes are TRBV2 and TRBJ2-3, with unresolved D. Trimming cost V 8 bases and J 0 bases, with 9 bases left between them. Germline CDR1 and CDR2: SNHLY and FYNNEI. The CDR3 length is 13 residues. CDR3 bases: TGTGCCAGCTTCCCCGGTAGCACAGATACGCAGTATTTT. Translated: CASFPGSTDTQYF.

CDR3 sequence (DNA): TGTGCCAGCAGCGTAGGGAGGGGCCTCTTTGGGGAGCATGGCTACACCTTC. This translates into CASSVGRGLFGEHGYTF. The chain combines TRBV9 with TRBJ1-2, with D perhaps TRBD1 (5 bases). Between the trimmed V and J ends, which lost 0 bases and 6 bases, there was a span of 21 bases. The germline gives CDR1 SGDLS, CDR2 YYNGEE. The CDR3 spans 17 residues.

This clone was recorded once. This chain connects TRBV11-3 to TRBJ2-3, with 9 bases that match TRBD2. The germline V gene has CDR1 SGHNT and CDR2 YENEEA. The CDR3 has 15 residues. Losses at the gene ends were 6 bases for V and 2 bases for J; bases not matched to a gene: 6. The CDR3 nucleotides are TGTGCCAGCAGTCAATTAGCGGGGGCCACAGATACGCAGTATTTT. As protein: CASSQLAGATDTQYF. Full variable domain (outside the CDR3, taken from reference TRBV11-3 and TRBJ2-3): EAGVVQSPRYKIIEKKQPVAFWCNPISGHNTLYWYLQNLGQGPELLIRYENEEAVDDSQLPKDRFSAERLKGVDSTLKIQPAELGDSAVYLCASSQLAGATDTQYFGPGTRLTVL.

This chain connects TRBV2 to TRBJ1-2; D not resolved. The CDR3 is 14 amino acids. V lost 4 bases and J lost 4, with 13 bases in between. Germline V CDR1 and CDR2: SNHLY, FYNNEI. The CDR3 coding sequence is TGTGCCAGCAGTGCTACGAATCACGGCTATGGCTACACCTTC. Residues: CASSATNHGYGYTF.

On this clone itself: The junction does not match germline at one end; this may be a read error. The chain is built from TRBV14 and TRBJ2-7, with D possibly TRBD1 on 6 matching bases. The CDR3 has 12 residues. Germline lookup yields CDR1 SGHDN and CDR2 FVKESK. CDR3 sequence: CASSHPTGTALF. The CDR3 region has the DNA TGTGCCAGCAGCCACCCAACAGGGACGGCTCTCTTC. Using reference TRBV14 and TRBJ2-7 for the parts outside the CDR3, the full variable domain is EAGVTQFPSHSVIEKGQTVTLRCDPISGHDNLYWYRRVMGKEIKFLLHFVKESKQDESGMPNNRFLAERTGGTYSTLKVQPAELEDSGVYFCASSHPTGTALFGPGTRLTVT.

The chain has TRBV6-5 and TRBJ2-5; 7 positions agree with TRBD1. Per germline, CDR1 MNHEY and CDR2 SVGAGI. With 2 bases clipped from V and 7 bases from J, the junction kept 7 bases outside the gene matches. This CDR3 contains 14 residues. The CDR3 coding sequence is TGTGCCAGCAGTTACCCGACAGGGTCGGGGACCCAGTACTTC. Translated: CASSYPTGSGTQYF.

This rearrangement joins TRBV18 to TRBJ2-1; 12 nucleotides agree with TRBD2. The CDR3 is 15 residues long. V dropped 5 bases and J dropped 9; count of bases not matched to a gene: 8. Germline values: CDR1 KGHSH, CDR2 LQKENI. CDR3 amino acids: CASSSSGGALVEQFF. CDR3 nucleotides: TGTGCCAGCTCATCTAGCGGGGGGGCTTTGGTTGAGCAGTTCTTC.

The chain joins TRBV7-3 to TRBJ2-2; TRBD1 matches 9 bases. Germline V CDR1 and CDR2: SGHTA, FQGTGA. This CDR3 has 16 amino acids. Unmatched junction bases numbered 8, after V lost 4 bases and J lost 5 bases. The CDR3 nucleotides read TGTGCCAGCAGCTCCGGGACAGGGCAGTTAACCGGGGAGCTGTTTTTT. Amino acids: CASSSGTGQLTGELFF.

The gene calls are TRBV7-2 and TRBJ2-6, with TRBD2 matching over 7 bases. This CDR3 is built from 15 residues. Trimming took 4 bases from V and 0 from J; bases not matched to a gene: 0. Looked up from germline, CDR1 is SGHTA and CDR2 is FQGNSA. CDR3 loop: CASSWGGSGANVLTF. The CDR3 nucleotides are TGTGCCAGCAGCTGGGGGGGCTCTGGGGCCAACGTCCTGACTTTC.

This clone was counted only a few times. The chain is built from TRBV7-8 and TRBJ1-5; D gene ambiguous. The CDR3 sequence is 14 residues long. CDR1 and CDR2 (germline): SGHVS, FQNEAQ. The V end lost 4 bases, the J end lost 4 bases, and 11 bases lay between the germline ends. The CDR3 loop is CASSSGFGNQPQHF. The DNA of the CDR3 is TGTGCCAGCAGCTCCGGGTTCGGAAATCAGCCCCAGCATTTT.

The sample holds a few counts of this clone. This chain links TRBV27 with TRBJ1-2, with D tentatively TRBD1 (6 bases). Germline V CDR1 and CDR2: MNHEY, SMNVEV (reference sequence). The length of the CDR3 is 15 residues. The V gene lost 9 bases and the J gene lost 6 bases, with 23 bases spanning the gap. CDR3 sequence reads: CASKLDGDTLHGYTF. The CDR3 nucleotides read TGTGCCAGTAAACTCGACGGGGACACGCTTCATGGCTACACCTTC.

The chain combines TRBV18 with TRBJ2-7; the match to TRBD2 covers 9 bases. The CDR3 totals 14 residues. After removal of 6 bases from V and 3 bases from J, the junction contained 6 bases not matched to a gene. The germline V gene encodes CDR1 KGHSH and CDR2 LQKENI. This CDR3 reads CASSNSGGYYEQYF. The CDR3 nucleotides read TGTGCCAGCTCTAATAGCGGGGGTTACTACGAGCAGTACTTC.

The rearrangement joins TRBV7-9 to TRBJ2-7, with D hard to call. The CDR3 length is 13 residues. CDR1 and CDR2 (germline): SEHNR, FQNEAQ (reference sequence). With 5 bases removed from V and 5 bases from J, the gap between germline ends came to 13 bases. The CDR3 sequence: CASSPSELHEQYF. In nucleotides, the CDR3 is TGTGCCAGCAGCCCCTCGGAGTTGCACGAGCAGTACTTC.

The chain has TRBV6-2 or TRBV6-3 and TRBJ2-7; TRBD2 matches 12 bases. Trimming removed 6 bases from V and 12 bases from J; junction bases left unmatched: 12. Germline assignment: CDR1 MNHEY and CDR2 SVGEGT. The CDR3 is 14 amino acids. The CDR3 here is CASSPSGGASVRYF. For the CDR3, the DNA is TGTGCCAGCAGCCCTAGCGGGGGGGCCTCGGTTCGGTACTTC.

This chain uses TRBV6-5 with TRBJ2-3; D might be TRBD1 (5 bases). Germline V CDR1 and CDR2: MNHEY, SVGAGI. V shed 5 bases and J shed 6 bases, with 12 bases lying between them. The CDR3 length is 13 residues. This CDR3 is CASSRDSVDTQYF. The CDR3 nucleotides read TGTGCCAGCAGTAGAGACAGTGTCGATACGCAGTATTTT.

This chain uses TRBV2 with TRBJ1-1, with no clear D. The V gene's germline CDR1 is SNHLY and CDR2 FYNNEI. The CDR3 loop spans 15 amino acids. V dropped 4 bases and J dropped 4 bases, with 16 bases sitting between them. DNA of the CDR3: TGTGCCAGCAGTGCCTCGGGATCCTGGAGCACTGAAGCTTTCTTT. This codes for CASSASGSWSTEAFF. Using reference TRBV2 and TRBJ1-1 for the parts outside the CDR3, the full variable domain is EPEVTQTPSHQVTQMGQEVILRCVPISNHLYFYWYRQILGQKVEFLVSFYNNEISEKSEIFDDQFSVERPDGSNFTLKIRSTKLEDSAMYFCASSASGSWSTEAFFGQGTRLTVV.

The rearrangement uses TRBV30 and TRBJ1-2, with D tentatively TRBD1 (5 bases). Germline V gene data show CDR1 as GTSNPN and CDR2 as SVGIG (reference sequence). The CDR3 contains 16 residues. With 2 bases removed from V and 4 bases from J, the gap between germline ends came to 20 bases. The CDR3 nucleotides are TGTGCCTGGAGTCAGGATGGGGGGGGAACAGCCTATGGCTACACCTTC. It yields the protein CAWSQDGGGTAYGYTF.

This clone occurred once. This sequence joins TRBV27 and TRBJ2-3, with D possibly TRBD2 on 6 matching bases. In germline, CDR1 is MNHEY, CDR2 SMNVEV (reference sequence). V was pared by 3 bases and J by 10 bases, with 20 bases between. This CDR3 contains 15 residues. The DNA of the CDR3 is TGTGCCAGCAGTTTTTCGGGGGACTCCTTTATATCGCAGTATTTT. Protein: CASSFSGDSFISQYF.

The chain links TRBV18 to TRBJ1-3; 7 bases fit TRBD1. Germline lookup yields CDR1 KGHSH and CDR2 LQKENI. Losses at the gene ends were 3 bases for V and 0 bases for J; bases not matched to a gene: 2. The CDR3 consists of 15 residues. The CDR3 spells CASSPGTDSGNTIYF. The DNA of the CDR3 is TGTGCCAGCTCACCTGGGACAGACTCTGGAAACACCATATATTTT.

This chain links TRBV2 with TRBJ2-5; 8 bases map to TRBD1. Germline trimming cut 6 bases from V and 5 bases from J; bases unmatched to any gene: 8. This CDR3 has 14 amino acids. In germline, CDR1 is SNHLY, CDR2 FYNNEI. CDR3 sequence: CASRATGAGETQYF. The CDR3 bases are TGTGCCAGCAGAGCGACAGGGGCGGGCGAGACCCAGTACTTC.

The chain joins TRBV11-3 to TRBJ2-7, with 9 bases matching TRBD2. Germline V gene sequence: CDR1 SGHNT, CDR2 YENEEA. This CDR3 has 15 residues. V gave up 1 base and J gave up 6 bases; unmatched junction bases: 7. The CDR3 protein is CASSLASGDPGEQYF. CDR3 nucleotide sequence: TGTGCCAGCAGCTTAGCTAGCGGGGATCCTGGCGAGCAGTACTTC. Full variable domain (rest looked up from reference TRBV11-3 and TRBJ2-7): EAGVVQSPRYKIIEKKQPVAFWCNPISGHNTLYWYLQNLGQGPELLIRYENEEAVDDSQLPKDRFSAERLKGVDSTLKIQPAELGDSAVYLCASSLASGDPGEQYFGPGTRLTVT.

A single count supports this clone. The rearrangement joins TRBV12-3 or TRBV12-4 to TRBJ2-3; 7 positions agree with TRBD1. The CDR3 sequence is 13 residues long. V lost 5 bases, J lost 6 bases, and 5 bases stayed unmatched. CDR3 in DNA: TGTGCCAGCAGTGGGCGACAGGGTGATACGCAGTATTTT. Translation: CASSGRQGDTQYF.

This chain links TRBV7-3 with TRBJ1-1; no reliable D call. This CDR3 is built from 14 residues. Germline-derived CDR1 and CDR2 are SGHTA and FQGTGA. V gave up 2 bases and J gave up 4 bases, with 11 bases separating them. The CDR3 DNA reads TGTGCCAGCAGCTTATTGGGCAGCTCCACTGAAGCTTTCTTT. This sequence encodes CASSLLGSSTEAFF.

This chain links TRBV15 with TRBJ1-4; 8 nucleotides line up with TRBD1. The V and J ends lost 2 bases and 7 bases, in that order; junction bases with no gene match: 9. CDR1 LNHNV and CDR2 YYDKDF come from the germline V gene (reference sequence). The CDR3 contains 16 residues. CDR3 nucleotides: TGTGCCACCAGCAGACCCGGGACAGGTGGAGCTGAAAAACTGTTTTTT. As protein: CATSRPGTGGAEKLFF.

CDR3 sequence (DNA): TGCGCCAGCAGCATGACAGGGGGCTATCTATTAGGCTACGAGCAGTACTTC. This codes for CASSMTGGYLLGYEQYF. J is TRBJ2-7 and V is TRBV5-1, with 10 bases aligning to TRBD1. Germline loops: CDR1 SGHRS, CDR2 YFSETQ. V shed 4 bases and J 3 bases; nucleotides not matched to a gene: 13. The length of the CDR3 is 17 residues.

In this sample, this clone turned up once. The chain recombines TRBV2 with TRBJ1-6; TRBD1 is a possible D gene (6 bases). The CDR3 length is 15 residues. V lost 1 base, J lost 10 bases, and 14 bases lay in between. From germline, CDR1 is SNHLY and CDR2 FYNNEI. CDR3 sequence (DNA): TGTGCCAGCAGTGAAGTTTACAGGGTGAAATCACCCCTCCACTTT. Protein: CASSEVYRVKSPLHF.